Shown below are 23 T cell receptor beta chains from a single sample sequenced in a study of blood T cell dynamics during melanoma immunotherapy. TCRdb's copy holds only in-frame clones and misses some; the assay was immunoSEQ multiplex PCR. Altogether a few thousand clones are present, around 85% being singletons, with the ten largest covering 30% to 35%. Regarding time point: pre-treatment baseline. The sequencing here drew on blood, taken from a patient treated with checkpoint blockade. These receptors all come from a human donor with melanoma.

The chain employs TRBV5-1 and TRBJ2-6, with D possibly being TRBD1 (5 bases). Germline loops: CDR1 SGHRS, CDR2 YFSETQ. Trimming took off 4 bases at V and 2 bases at J, with 10 bases between the two ends. The CDR3 length is 15 residues. CDR3 DNA: TGCGCCAGCAGCCCGCAAGGGGCTGGGGCCAACGTCCTGACTTTC. Its translation: CASSPQGAGANVLTF.

The chain recombines TRBV5-6 with TRBJ2-6; D unresolved. The CDR3 is made up of 15 amino acids. The germline CDR1 and CDR2 sequences are SGHDT and YYEEEE. V was clipped by 7 bases and J by 0 bases, with 11 bases between them. DNA for the CDR3: TGTGCCAGCTCTAGGCAGAGCTCTGGGGCCAACGTCCTGACTTTC. It is translated as CASSRQSSGANVLTF.

This clone is a singleton in its sample. The chain carries TRBV15 and TRBJ1-5; a possible D gene is TRBD1 (5 bases). The CDR3 runs to 19 residues. With 0 bases removed from V and 7 bases from J, the gap between germline ends came to 25 bases. The germline gives CDR1 LNHNV, CDR2 YYDKDF (reference sequence). The CDR3 protein is CATSRDAGGGGWMGQPQHF. As DNA, the CDR3 is TGTGCCACCAGCAGAGATGCAGGCGGGGGGGGATGGATGGGACAGCCCCAGCATTTT.

The rearrangement uses TRBV7-2 and TRBJ1-2, with 10 bases aligning to TRBD1. Germline CDR1 reads SGHTA; CDR2 reads FQGNSA. The CDR3 spans 13 residues. With V trimmed by 4 bases and J by 8 bases, 4 bases remained unmatched. This chain's CDR3 is CASSSGQGYGYTF. The DNA of the CDR3 is TGTGCCAGCAGCTCGGGACAGGGGTACGGCTACACCTTC. The variable domain in full, completed from reference TRBV7-2 and TRBJ1-2, reads GAGVSQSPSNKVTEKGKDVELRCDPISGHTALYWYRQSLGQGLEFLIYFQGNSAPDKSGLPSDRFSAERTGGSVSTLTIQRTQQEDSAVYLCASSSGQGYGYTFGSGTRLTVV.

This sequence joins TRBV7-3 and TRBJ1-4; 8 bases match TRBD1. The CDR3 is 16 amino acids. Germline-derived CDR1 and CDR2 are SGHTA and FQGTGA. The J segment lost 8 bases and the V segment lost 3 bases, leaving 11 bases of the junction unmatched. CDR3 sequence reads: CASSFRTGLRREKLFF. DNA of the CDR3: TGTGCCAGCAGCTTTAGGACAGGGCTCCGGAGGGAAAAACTGTTTTTT.

The CDR3 sequence is CASSPGTSGYGNEQFF. The CDR3 nucleotides are TGCGCCAGCAGCCCAGGGACTAGCGGGTACGGGAATGAGCAGTTCTTC. This chain connects TRBV5-1 to TRBJ2-1, with 12 nucleotides matching TRBD2. The CDR3 is 16 residues long. After removal of 4 bases from V and 7 bases from J, the junction contained 9 bases not matched to a gene. Looked up from germline, CDR1 is SGHRS and CDR2 is YFSETQ.

On this clone itself: Mismatch with germline at one junction end may stem from a read error. This chain uses TRBV7-7 with TRBJ2-3, with 8 bases aligning to TRBD2. Germline values: CDR1 SSHAT, CDR2 FNYEAQ (reference sequence). The CDR3 contains 14 residues. This CDR3 is CASSPTGGRDTQYF. CDR3 coding DNA: TGTGCTAGCAGCCCAACCGGCGGGAGGGATACGCAGTATTTT.

This clone was seen a handful of times. The chain has TRBV9 and TRBJ2-4, with D possibly being TRBD1 or TRBD2 (5 bases each). The germline V gene has CDR1 SGDLS and CDR2 YYNGEE. CDR3 size: 14 residues. Trimming took off 0 bases at V and 6 bases at J, with 10 bases between the two ends. The CDR3 sequence: CASSVAGQGNIQYF. The CDR3 DNA is TGTGCCAGCAGCGTAGCGGGGCAAGGAAACATTCAGTACTTC.

This clone was recorded a few times. The V and J genes are TRBV7-2 and TRBJ1-5; perhaps TRBD1 as D (6 bases). The length of the CDR3 is 13 residues. The germline V and J ends were trimmed by 1 base and 9 bases, with 10 bases remaining between them. Germline CDR1 SGHTA, CDR2 FQGNSA. The CDR3 DNA sequence: TGTGCCAGCAGCTTAGGGGGGCCCTTGCCCCAGCATTTT. Protein sequence: CASSLGGPLPQHF.

With respect to this clone: One end of the junction varies from germline; a read error may be responsible. The chain recombines TRBV7-7 with TRBJ2-5; D is perhaps TRBD1 (5 bases). This CDR3 contains 15 residues. Germline CDR1 reads SSHAT; CDR2 reads FNYEAQ (reference sequence). Written as DNA, the CDR3 is TGTGCTAGCAGCCCCCTAAATGGGGCAGGCGAGACCCAGTACTTC. Translated: CASSPLNGAGETQYF.

V gene TRBV27 combines with J gene TRBJ2-5, with D maybe TRBD1 (6 bases). This CDR3 has 17 amino acids. V was shortened by 0 bases and J by 1 base, with 15 bases between the two germline ends. Per the germline V gene, CDR1 is MNHEY and CDR2 is SMNVEV (reference sequence). In DNA form, the CDR3 reads TGTGCCAGCAGTTTATCCATAGACCTAGGGGGCCAAGAGACCCAGTACTTC. Its translation is CASSLSIDLGGQETQYF.

The gene calls are TRBV6-6 and TRBJ1-1; TRBD1 aligns across 7 bases. Per the germline V gene, CDR1 is MNHNY and CDR2 is SVGAGI (reference sequence). The CDR3 extends over 12 amino acids. J was trimmed by 11 bases and V by 2 bases; bases with no gene match: 5. CDR3 coding DNA: TGTGCCAGCAGTTACGTCACAGGGGAGGCTTTCTTT. Protein sequence: CASSYVTGEAFF.

This clone appeared once. The V and J genes are TRBV7-2 and TRBJ1-2, with 8 bases matching TRBD1. Germline CDR1 is SGHTA and CDR2 is FQGNSA. This CDR3 contains 15 residues. The V segment lost 0 bases and the J segment 4 bases; nucleotides outside the gene matches: 4. CDR3 bases: TGTGCCAGCAGCTTAGCGGGGACAGGCCTCTATGGCTACACCTTC. It specifies CASSLAGTGLYGYTF.

This sequence joins TRBV7-3 and TRBJ2-7; D perhaps matches TRBD2 (6 bases). V lost 4 bases and J 7 bases, leaving 20 bases between the germline ends. CDR3 length equals 15 residues. In germline, CDR1 is SGHTA, CDR2 FQGTGA. The CDR3 nucleotides read TGTGCCAGCAGCTCCCGGGGAGGACCTGAAGAGGAGCAGTACTTC. This sequence encodes CASSSRGGPEEEQYF.

The count of this clone is one. The chain has TRBV27 and TRBJ2-1, with TRBD1 as a possible D gene (5 bases). Germline CDR1 and CDR2: MNHEY and SMNVEV (reference sequence). Trimming stripped 1 base from V and 5 bases from J, with 15 bases between. CDR3 length: 16 residues. In DNA, the CDR3 is TGTGCCAGCAGTTTATTCTCTTTTGGCAGGGACAATGAGCAGTTCTTC. Its protein product is CASSLFSFGRDNEQFF.

The chain recombines TRBV7-2 with TRBJ2-3; 8 bases map to TRBD2. The CDR3 covers 15 residues. Trimming took 5 bases from V and 0 from J; bases not matched to a gene: 4. The germline CDR1 and CDR2 sequences are SGHTA and FQGNSA. The CDR3 DNA reads as TGTGCCAGCAGCCCATGGACTAGCAGCACAGATACGCAGTATTTT. Translating gives CASSPWTSSTDTQYF.

CDR3: CASSQDLLGVGETQYF. The CDR3 nucleotides are TGCGCCAGCAGCCAAGACTTACTAGGGGTAGGAGAGACCCAGTACTTC. The chain carries TRBV4-3 and TRBJ2-5, with D possibly called TRBD1 or TRBD2 (5 bases each). V was clipped by 0 bases and J by 4 bases, with 15 bases between them. CDR1 and CDR2 (germline): LGHNA, YSLEER. This CDR3 region has 16 residues.

This chain links TRBV6-1 with TRBJ2-2; TRBD1 is a possible D gene (5 bases). The V and J ends lost 6 bases and 7 bases respectively, with 12 bases between them. Germline loops: CDR1 MNHNS, CDR2 SASEGT. The CDR3 loop spans 13 amino acids. Here the CDR3 DNA reads TGTGCCAGCAGGCTAACAGGAATCGGGGAGCTGTTTTTT. This sequence encodes CASRLTGIGELFF.

V is TRBV5-4 and J is TRBJ1-2, with D uncertain. CDR3 length equals 17 residues. V shed 1 base and J shed 3 bases, with 19 bases lying between them. Germline values: CDR1 SGHNT, CDR2 YYREEE (reference sequence). In DNA form, the CDR3 reads TGTGCCAGCAGCTTGTACGAGGGATTCCGGGAGGACTATGGCTACACCTTC. It translates to CASSLYEGFREDYGYTF.

The J gene is TRBJ2-5, the V gene TRBV11-2, with 8 nucleotides matching TRBD2. CDR3 length equals 16 residues. The V segment lost 1 base and the J segment 5 bases; nucleotides outside the gene matches: 9. CDR1 and CDR2 (germline): SGHAT, FQNNGV. In DNA, the CDR3 is TGTGCCAGCAGCTTAGGAGCGGGAGTGGGAAAGGAGACCCAGTACTTC. It translates to CASSLGAGVGKETQYF.

This sequence joins TRBV19 and TRBJ2-1; 9 bases match TRBD2. Germline CDR1 reads LNHDA; CDR2 reads SQIVND (reference sequence). This CDR3 is 16 amino acids long. V shed 2 bases, J shed 4 bases, and the junction held 6 bases outside the gene matches. The CDR3 here is CASSIFSGGLYNEQFF. The CDR3 coding sequence is TGTGCCAGTAGTATATTTAGCGGGGGCCTGTACAATGAGCAGTTCTTC.

This chain links TRBV18 with TRBJ1-1, with a tentative D call TRBD1 (5 bases). Trimming removed 0 bases from V and 5 bases from J, with 10 bases in between. The CDR3 totals 14 residues. CDR1 and CDR2 from the germline V gene are KGHSH and LQKENI. For the CDR3, the DNA is TGTGCCAGCTCACCACCGGCGTGGGGGACTGAAGCTTTCTTT. Translated: CASSPPAWGTEAFF.

The chain links TRBV5-4 to TRBJ2-1; 8 bases agree with TRBD2. Germline-derived CDR1 and CDR2 are SGHNT and YYREEE (reference sequence). V shed 1 base and J 3 bases; nucleotides not matched to a gene: 6. The CDR3 is 16 residues long. CDR3 sequence (DNA): TGTGCCAGCAGCTTGAGATCGGCGGGAGGCTACAATGAGCAGTTCTTC. Translation: CASSLRSAGGYNEQFF.